Detailed here is one T cell receptor beta chain. Its antigen is currently unknown. Trimming at V came to 3 bases and at J to 1 base, leaving 9 bases not matched to a gene. The CDR3 totals 15 residues. Looked up from germline, CDR1 is GTSNPN and CDR2 is SVGIG (reference sequence). The record originates from a study of Ad26.COV2.S vaccination and SARS-CoV-2 variants. Overall study results and limits: Similar non-spike TCR breadth was seen in vaccine and placebo recipients.

Treatment specified: over 15 received Ad26.COV2.S at low or high dose, single or two shots; 5 received placebo; per-sample allocation not given. Specimen acquisition occurred on day 63 following the initial vaccine or placebo injection. The data were produced by immunoSEQ multiplex PCR, yet TCRdb's version contains in-frame clones alone and is incomplete. The data show about 680,000 clones, roughly 90% seen once. The material sequenced was peripheral blood, taken in a trial of Ad26.COV2.S vaccine versus placebo. This sequence joins TRBV30 and TRBJ2-7, with TRBD1 matching 7 bases. This TCR came from a person between 18 and 65 years old who received the Ad26.COV2.S COVID-19 vaccine or a placebo. The CDR3 reads CAWRAIGTASYEQYF. DNA of the CDR3: TGTGCCTGGAGGGCGATTGGGACAGCATCCTACGAGCAGTACTTC.